This record looks at one T cell receptor (beta chain) sequence and its context. What it binds is not known. The data originate from a study of blood T cells in healthy people across ages. Overall study results and limits: A strong correlation was found between TCR beta diversity and the percentage of naive T cells. More naive CD4+ cells and higher diversity marked long-lived donors relative to aged donors.

This CDR3 has 14 amino acids. V lost 4 bases to trimming and J lost 9 bases, with 19 bases between them. The V gene's germline CDR1 is DFQATT and CDR2 SNEGSKA (reference sequence). It was with a sample-barcoded 5' primer and a J-beta primer mix that a second PCR of roughly 7 to 12 cycles was run. Each of the samples gave a minimum of 2.5 million paired-end reads that contained CDR3. TCRdb called the 5' RACE reads again in MiXCR, with one record for every CDR3 protein. The data contain over a million distinct CDR3 sequences, around 55% of them singletons. The sequence was obtained from a man aged 18 to 30 in good health. The sample was blood. The genes are TRBV20-1 and TRBJ2-1; D call uncertain. CDR3 coding DNA: TGCAGTGCTAAGAGGTTTGCTACCACGGGTGAGCAGTTCTTC. Encoded protein: CSAKRFATTGEQFF.